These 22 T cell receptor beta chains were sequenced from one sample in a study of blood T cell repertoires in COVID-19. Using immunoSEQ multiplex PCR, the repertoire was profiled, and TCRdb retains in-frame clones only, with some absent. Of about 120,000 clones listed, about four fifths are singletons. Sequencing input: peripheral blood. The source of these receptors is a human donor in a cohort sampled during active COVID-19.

The DNA for the CDR3 is TGCGCCAGCAGGAGCCTAGCGGGCAACACCGGGGAGCTGTTTTTT. Translated: CASRSLAGNTGELFF. The gene calls are TRBV5-1 and TRBJ2-2; 8 bases line up with TRBD2. The V segment lost 5 bases and the J segment 2 bases; nucleotides outside the gene matches: 5. The germline CDR1 and CDR2 sequences are SGHRS and YFSETQ. CDR3 length equals 15 residues.

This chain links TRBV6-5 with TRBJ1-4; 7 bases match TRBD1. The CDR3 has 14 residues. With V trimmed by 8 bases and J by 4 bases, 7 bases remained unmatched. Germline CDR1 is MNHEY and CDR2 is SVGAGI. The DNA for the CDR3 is TGTGCCAGCCGAAAGGGACAGAATAATGAAAAACTGTTTTTT. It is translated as CASRKGQNNEKLFF.

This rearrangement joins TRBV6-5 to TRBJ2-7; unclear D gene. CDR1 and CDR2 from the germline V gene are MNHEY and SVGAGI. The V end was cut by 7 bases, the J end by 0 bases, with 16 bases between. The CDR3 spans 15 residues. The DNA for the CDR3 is TGTGCCAGCACTTTGGGCAGTATGAGCTCCTACGAGCAGTACTTC. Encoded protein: CASTLGSMSSYEQYF.

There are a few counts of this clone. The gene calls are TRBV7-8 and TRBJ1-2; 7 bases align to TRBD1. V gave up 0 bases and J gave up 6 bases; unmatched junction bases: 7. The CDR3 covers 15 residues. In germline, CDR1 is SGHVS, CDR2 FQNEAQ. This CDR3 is CASSLAGQFVDGYTF. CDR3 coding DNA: TGTGCCAGCAGCTTAGCGGGACAGTTTGTTGATGGCTACACCTTC. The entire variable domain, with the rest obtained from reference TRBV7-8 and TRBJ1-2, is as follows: GAGVSQSPRYKVAKRGQDVALRCDPISGHVSLFWYQQALGQGPEFLTYFQNEAQLDKSGLPSDRFFAERPEGSVSTLKIQRTQQEDSAVYLCASSLAGQFVDGYTFGSGTRLTVV.

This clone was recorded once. Here the CDR3 DNA reads TGTGCCAGCAGCTCAGGGACAGGGGTCGGCTATGGCTACACCTTC. Encoded protein: CASSSGTGVGYGYTF. V and J are TRBV7-8 and TRBJ1-2; 10 bases agree with TRBD1. This CDR3 is 15 amino acids long. J lost 4 bases, V lost 4 bases, and 6 bases had no gene match. In germline, CDR1 is SGHVS, CDR2 FQNEAQ. The variable domain in full, with the rest retrieved from reference TRBV7-8 and TRBJ1-2, is GAGVSQSPRYKVAKRGQDVALRCDPISGHVSLFWYQQALGQGPEFLTYFQNEAQLDKSGLPSDRFFAERPEGSVSTLKIQRTQQEDSAVYLCASSSGTGVGYGYTFGSGTRLTVV.

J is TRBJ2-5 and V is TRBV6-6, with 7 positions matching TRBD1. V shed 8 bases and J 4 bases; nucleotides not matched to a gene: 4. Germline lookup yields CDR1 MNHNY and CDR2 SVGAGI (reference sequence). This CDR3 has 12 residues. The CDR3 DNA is TGTGCCAGCGACAGGGTAGGAGAGACCCAGTACTTC. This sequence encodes CASDRVGETQYF.

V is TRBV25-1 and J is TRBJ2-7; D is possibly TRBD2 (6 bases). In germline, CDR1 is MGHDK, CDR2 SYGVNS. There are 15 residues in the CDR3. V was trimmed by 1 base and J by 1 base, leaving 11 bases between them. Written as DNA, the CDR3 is TGTGCCAGCAGTGAATGGAGGGCCGAATCCTACGAGCAGTACTTC. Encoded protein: CASSEWRAESYEQYF.

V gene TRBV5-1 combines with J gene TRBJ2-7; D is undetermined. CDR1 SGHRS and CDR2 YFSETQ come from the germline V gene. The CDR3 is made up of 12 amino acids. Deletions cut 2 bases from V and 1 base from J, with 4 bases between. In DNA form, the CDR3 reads TGCGCCAGCAGCTTCTCGTCCTACGAGCAGTACTTC. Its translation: CASSFSSYEQYF.

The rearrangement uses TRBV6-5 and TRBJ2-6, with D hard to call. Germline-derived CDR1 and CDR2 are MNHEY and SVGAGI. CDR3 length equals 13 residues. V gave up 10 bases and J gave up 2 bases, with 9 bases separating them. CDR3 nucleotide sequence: TGTGCCACACAGAACGCTGGGGCCAACGTCCTGACTTTC. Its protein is CATQNAGANVLTF.

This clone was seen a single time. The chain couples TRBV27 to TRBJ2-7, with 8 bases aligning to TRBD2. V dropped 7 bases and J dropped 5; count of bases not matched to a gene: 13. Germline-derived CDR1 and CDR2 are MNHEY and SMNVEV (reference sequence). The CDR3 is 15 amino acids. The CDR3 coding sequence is TGTGCCAGCAAGGAAGGGACTAGGTTGGGGAACGAGCAGTACTTC. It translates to CASKEGTRLGNEQYF.

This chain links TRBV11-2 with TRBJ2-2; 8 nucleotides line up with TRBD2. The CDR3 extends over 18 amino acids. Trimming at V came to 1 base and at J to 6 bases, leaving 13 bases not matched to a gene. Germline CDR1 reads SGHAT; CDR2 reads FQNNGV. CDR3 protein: CASSLVGSGGPFAGELFF. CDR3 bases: TGTGCCAGCAGCTTAGTGGGAAGCGGGGGTCCTTTCGCCGGGGAGCTGTTTTTT.

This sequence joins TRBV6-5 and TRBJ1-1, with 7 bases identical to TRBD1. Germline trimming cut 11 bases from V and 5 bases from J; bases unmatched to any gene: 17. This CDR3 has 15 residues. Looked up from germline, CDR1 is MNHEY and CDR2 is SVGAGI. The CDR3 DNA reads TGTGCCGGCACCCTCCTGGCAGGGGGAGAGACTGAAGCTTTCTTT. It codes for CAGTLLAGGETEAFF.

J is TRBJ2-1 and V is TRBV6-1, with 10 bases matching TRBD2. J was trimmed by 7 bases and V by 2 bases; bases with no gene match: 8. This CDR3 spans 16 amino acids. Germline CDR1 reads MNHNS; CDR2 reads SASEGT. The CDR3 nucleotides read TGTGCCAGCAGTGAACAAACTAGCGGGACTGGGAATGAGCAGTTCTTC. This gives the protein CASSEQTSGTGNEQFF.

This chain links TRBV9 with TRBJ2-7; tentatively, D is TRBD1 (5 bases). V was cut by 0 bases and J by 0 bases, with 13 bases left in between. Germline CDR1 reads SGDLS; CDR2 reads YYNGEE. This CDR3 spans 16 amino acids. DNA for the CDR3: TGTGCCAGCAGCGTAGCTCCACAGGTCCGCTCCTACGAGCAGTACTTC. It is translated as CASSVAPQVRSYEQYF.

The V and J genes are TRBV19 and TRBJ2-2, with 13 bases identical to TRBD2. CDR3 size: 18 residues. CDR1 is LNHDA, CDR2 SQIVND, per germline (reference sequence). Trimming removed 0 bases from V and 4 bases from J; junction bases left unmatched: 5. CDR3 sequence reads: CASSIDRGLAGVTGELFF. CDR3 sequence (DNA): TGTGCCAGTAGTATAGATCGTGGACTAGCGGGAGTCACCGGGGAGCTGTTTTTT.

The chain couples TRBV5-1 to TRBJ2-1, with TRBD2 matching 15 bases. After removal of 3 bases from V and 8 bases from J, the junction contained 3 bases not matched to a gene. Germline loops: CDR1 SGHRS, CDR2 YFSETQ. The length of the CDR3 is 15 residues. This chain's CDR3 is CASSWGLAGGDEQFF. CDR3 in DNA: TGCGCCAGCAGCTGGGGACTAGCGGGAGGAGATGAGCAGTTCTTC.

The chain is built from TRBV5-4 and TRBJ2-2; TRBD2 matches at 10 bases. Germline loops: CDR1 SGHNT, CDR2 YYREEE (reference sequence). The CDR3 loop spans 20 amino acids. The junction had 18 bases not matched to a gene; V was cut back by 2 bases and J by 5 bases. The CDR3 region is CASSLVQNPTLAGVTGELFF. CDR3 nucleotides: TGTGCCAGCAGCTTAGTGCAAAACCCGACGCTAGCGGGAGTTACCGGGGAGCTGTTTTTT.

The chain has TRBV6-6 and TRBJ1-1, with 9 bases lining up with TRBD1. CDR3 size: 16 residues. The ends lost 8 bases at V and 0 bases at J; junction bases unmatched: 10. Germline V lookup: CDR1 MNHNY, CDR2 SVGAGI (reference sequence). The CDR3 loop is CASRDRGRFMNTEAFF. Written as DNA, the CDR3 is TGTGCCAGCCGAGACAGGGGGAGATTCATGAACACTGAAGCTTTCTTT.

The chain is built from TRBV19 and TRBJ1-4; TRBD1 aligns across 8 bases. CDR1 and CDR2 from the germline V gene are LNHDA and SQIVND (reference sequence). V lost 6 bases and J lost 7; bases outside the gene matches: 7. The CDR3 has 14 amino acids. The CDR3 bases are TGTGCCAGTAGCTCGACAGGGGATGGTGAAAAACTGTTTTTT. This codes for CASSSTGDGEKLFF.

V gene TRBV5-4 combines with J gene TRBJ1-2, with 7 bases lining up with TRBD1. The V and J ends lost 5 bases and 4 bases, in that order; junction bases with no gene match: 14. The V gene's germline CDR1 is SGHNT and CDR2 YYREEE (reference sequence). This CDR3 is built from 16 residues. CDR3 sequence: CASSSGRDRSFYGYTF. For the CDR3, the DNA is TGTGCCAGCAGTTCGGGCCGGGACAGATCTTTCTATGGCTACACCTTC.

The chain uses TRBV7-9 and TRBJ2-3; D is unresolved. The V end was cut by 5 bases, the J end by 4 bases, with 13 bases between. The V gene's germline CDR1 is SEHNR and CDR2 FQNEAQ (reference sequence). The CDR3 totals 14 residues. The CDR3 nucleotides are TGTGCCAGCAGCGCAACGCCCCGCGCAGATACGCAGTATTTT. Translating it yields CASSATPRADTQYF.

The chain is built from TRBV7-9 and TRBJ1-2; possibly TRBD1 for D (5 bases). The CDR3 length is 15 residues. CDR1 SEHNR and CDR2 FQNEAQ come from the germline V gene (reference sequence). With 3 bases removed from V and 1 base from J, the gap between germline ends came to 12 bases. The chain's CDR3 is CASSFIQAINYGYTF. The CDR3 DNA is TGTGCCAGCAGCTTCATACAGGCGATTAACTATGGCTACACCTTC.